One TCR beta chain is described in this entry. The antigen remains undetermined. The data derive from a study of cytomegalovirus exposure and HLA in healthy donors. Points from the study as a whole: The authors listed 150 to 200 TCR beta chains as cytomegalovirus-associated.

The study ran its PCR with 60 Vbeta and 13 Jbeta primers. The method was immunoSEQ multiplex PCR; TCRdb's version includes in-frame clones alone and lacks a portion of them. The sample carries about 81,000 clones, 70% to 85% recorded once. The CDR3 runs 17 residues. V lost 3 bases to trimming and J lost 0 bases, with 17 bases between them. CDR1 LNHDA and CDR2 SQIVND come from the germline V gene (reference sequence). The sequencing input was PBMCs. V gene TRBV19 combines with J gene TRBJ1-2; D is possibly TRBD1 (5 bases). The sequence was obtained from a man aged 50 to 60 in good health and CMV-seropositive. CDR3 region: CASSIWQGRAPNYGYTF. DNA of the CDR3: TGTGCCAGTAGTATCTGGCAGGGAAGGGCCCCTAACTATGGCTACACCTTC.